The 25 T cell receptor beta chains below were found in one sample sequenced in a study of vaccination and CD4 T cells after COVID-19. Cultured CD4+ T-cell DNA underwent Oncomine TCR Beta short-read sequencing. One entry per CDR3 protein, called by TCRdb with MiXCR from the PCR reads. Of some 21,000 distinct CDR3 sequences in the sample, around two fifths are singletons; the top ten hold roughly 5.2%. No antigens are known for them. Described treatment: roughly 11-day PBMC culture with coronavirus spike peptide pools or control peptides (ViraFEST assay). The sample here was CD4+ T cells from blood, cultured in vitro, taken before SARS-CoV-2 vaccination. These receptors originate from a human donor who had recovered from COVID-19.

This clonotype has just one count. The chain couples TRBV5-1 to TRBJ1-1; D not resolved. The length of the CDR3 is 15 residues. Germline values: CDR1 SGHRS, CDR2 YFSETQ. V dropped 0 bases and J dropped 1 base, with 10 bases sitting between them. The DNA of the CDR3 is TGCGCCAGCAGCTTGGATGGCATGACGAACACTGAAGCTTTCTTT. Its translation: CASSLDGMTNTEAFF.

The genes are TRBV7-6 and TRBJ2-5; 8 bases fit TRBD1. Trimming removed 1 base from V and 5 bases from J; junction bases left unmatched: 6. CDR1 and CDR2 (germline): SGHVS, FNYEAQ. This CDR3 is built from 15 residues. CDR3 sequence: CASSLGSGGRETQYF. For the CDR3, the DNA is TGTGCCAGCAGCTTAGGATCAGGGGGCAGGGAGACCCAGTACTTC.

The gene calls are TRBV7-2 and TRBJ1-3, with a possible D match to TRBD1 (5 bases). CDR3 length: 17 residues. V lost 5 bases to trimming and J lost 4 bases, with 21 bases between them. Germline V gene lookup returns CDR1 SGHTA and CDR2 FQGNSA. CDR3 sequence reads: CASSRPTGTMVGNTIYF. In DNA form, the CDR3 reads TGTGCCAGCAGCCGCCCTACAGGTACTATGGTCGGAAACACCATATATTTT.

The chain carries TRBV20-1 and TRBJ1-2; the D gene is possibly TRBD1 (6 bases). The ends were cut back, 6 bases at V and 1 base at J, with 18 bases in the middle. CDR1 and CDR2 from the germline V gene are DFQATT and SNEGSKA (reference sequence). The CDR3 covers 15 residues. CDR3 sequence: CSARDTTLGNYGYTF. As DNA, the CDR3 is TGCAGTGCCAGGGACACCACTTTGGGTAACTATGGCTACACCTTC.

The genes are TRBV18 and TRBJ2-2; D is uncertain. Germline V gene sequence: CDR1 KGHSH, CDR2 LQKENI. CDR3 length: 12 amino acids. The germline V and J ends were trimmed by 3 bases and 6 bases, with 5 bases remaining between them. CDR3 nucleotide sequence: TGTGCCAGCTCACCTTCCTCCGGGGAGCTGTTTTTT. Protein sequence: CASSPSSGELFF. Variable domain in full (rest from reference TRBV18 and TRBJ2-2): NAGVMQNPRHLVRRRGQEARLRCSPMKGHSHVYWYRQLPEEGLKFMVYLQKENIIDESGMPKERFSAEFPKEGPSILRIQQVVRGDSAAYFCASSPSSGELFFGEGSRLTVL.

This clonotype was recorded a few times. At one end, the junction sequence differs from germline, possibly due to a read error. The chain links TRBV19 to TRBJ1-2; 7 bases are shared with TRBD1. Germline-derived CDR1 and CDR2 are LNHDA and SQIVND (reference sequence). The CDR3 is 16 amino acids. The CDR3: CASRGGPQSPSLGLAF. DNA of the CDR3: TGTGCCAGTAGAGGGGGCCCACAGTCTCCCTCTTTAGGCTTGGCCTTC.

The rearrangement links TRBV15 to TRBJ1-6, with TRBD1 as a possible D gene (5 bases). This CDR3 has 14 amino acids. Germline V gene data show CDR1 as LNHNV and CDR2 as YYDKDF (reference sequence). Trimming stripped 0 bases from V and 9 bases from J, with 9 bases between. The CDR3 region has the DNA TGTGCCACCAGCAGAGAGGGGGGAGTTTCACCCCTCCACTTT. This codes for CATSREGGVSPLHF.

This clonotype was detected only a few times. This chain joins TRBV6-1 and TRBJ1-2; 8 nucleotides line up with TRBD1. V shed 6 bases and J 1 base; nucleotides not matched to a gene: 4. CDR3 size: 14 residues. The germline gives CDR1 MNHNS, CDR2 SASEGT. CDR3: CASSKTGVNYGYTF. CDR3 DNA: TGTGCCAGCAGCAAGACAGGGGTTAACTATGGCTACACCTTC.

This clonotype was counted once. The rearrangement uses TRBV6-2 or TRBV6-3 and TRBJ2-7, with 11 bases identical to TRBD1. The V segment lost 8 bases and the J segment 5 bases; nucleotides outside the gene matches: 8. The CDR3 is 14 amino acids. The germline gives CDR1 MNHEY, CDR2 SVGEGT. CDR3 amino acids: CASVQRTGGDEQYF. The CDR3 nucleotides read TGTGCCAGCGTACAAAGGACAGGGGGCGACGAGCAGTACTTC.

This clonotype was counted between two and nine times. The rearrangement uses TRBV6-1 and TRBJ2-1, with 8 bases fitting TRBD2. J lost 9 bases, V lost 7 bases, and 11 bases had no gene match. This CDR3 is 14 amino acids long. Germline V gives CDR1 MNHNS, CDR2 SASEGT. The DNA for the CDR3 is TGTGCCAGCACCCGTGGCGGGAGGTTACCTGAGCAGTTCTTC. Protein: CASTRGGRLPEQFF.

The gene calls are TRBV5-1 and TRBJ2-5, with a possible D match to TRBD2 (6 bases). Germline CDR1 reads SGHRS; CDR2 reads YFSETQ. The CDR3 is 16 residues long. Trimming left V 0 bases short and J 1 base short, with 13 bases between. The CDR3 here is CASSLDWGDFQETQYF. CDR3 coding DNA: TGCGCCAGCAGCTTGGATTGGGGGGATTTCCAAGAGACCCAGTACTTC.

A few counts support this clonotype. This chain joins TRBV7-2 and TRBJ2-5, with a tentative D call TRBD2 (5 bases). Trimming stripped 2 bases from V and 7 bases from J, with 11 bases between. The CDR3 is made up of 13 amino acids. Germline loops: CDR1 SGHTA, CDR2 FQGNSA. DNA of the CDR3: TGTGCCAGCAGCTTAACGGCCAGCGGGACCCAGTACTTC. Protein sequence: CASSLTASGTQYF.

This CDR3 is CASSSGLAGGLTLEQYF. In DNA form, the CDR3 reads TGTGCCAGCAGCTCGGGACTAGCGGGGGGACTTACGCTGGAGCAGTACTTC. The genes are TRBV11-3 and TRBJ2-7, with TRBD2 matching over 15 bases. CDR3 length: 17 residues. The J segment lost 7 bases and the V segment lost 4 bases, leaving 11 bases of the junction unmatched. Per the germline V gene, CDR1 is SGHNT and CDR2 is YENEEA.

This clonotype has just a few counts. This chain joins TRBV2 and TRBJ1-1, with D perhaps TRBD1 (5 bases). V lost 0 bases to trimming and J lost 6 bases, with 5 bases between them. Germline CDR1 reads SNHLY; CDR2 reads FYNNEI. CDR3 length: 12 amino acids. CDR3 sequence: CASSEATAEAFF. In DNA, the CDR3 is TGTGCCAGCAGTGAAGCGACAGCTGAAGCTTTCTTT.

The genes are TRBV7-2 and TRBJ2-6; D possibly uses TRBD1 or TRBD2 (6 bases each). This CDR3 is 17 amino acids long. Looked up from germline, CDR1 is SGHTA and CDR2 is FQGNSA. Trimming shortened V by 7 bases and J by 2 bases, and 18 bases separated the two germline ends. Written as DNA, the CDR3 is TGTGCCAGCACCGTCGAGGGGGGTCGCGCTGGGGCCAACGTCCTGACTTTC. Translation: CASTVEGGRAGANVLTF. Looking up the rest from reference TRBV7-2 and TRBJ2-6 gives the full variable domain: GAGVSQSPSNKVTEKGKDVELRCDPISGHTALYWYRQSLGQGLEFLIYFQGNSAPDKSGLPSDRFSAERTGGSVSTLTIQRTQQEDSAVYLCASTVEGGRAGANVLTFGAGSRLTVL.

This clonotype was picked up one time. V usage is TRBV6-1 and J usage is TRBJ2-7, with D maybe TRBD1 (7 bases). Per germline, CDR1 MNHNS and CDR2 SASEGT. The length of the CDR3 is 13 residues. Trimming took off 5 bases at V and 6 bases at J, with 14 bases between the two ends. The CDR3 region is CASSTGEVLEQYF. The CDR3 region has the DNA TGTGCCAGCAGTACAGGGGAGGTCCTCGAGCAGTACTTC.

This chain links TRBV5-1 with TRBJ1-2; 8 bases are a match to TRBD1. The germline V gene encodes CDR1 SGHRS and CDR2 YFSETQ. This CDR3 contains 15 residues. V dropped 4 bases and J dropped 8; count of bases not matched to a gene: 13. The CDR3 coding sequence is TGCGCCAGCAGCGCCGATCCCGGGACAGGCGGAGGCTACACCTTC. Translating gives CASSADPGTGGGYTF.

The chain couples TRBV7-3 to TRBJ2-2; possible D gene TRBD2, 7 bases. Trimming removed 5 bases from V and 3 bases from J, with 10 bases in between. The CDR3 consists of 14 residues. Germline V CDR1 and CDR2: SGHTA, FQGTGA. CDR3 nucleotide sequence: TGTGCCAGCAGCGGAGGGGGGGACACCGGGGAGCTGTTTTTT. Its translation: CASSGGGDTGELFF.

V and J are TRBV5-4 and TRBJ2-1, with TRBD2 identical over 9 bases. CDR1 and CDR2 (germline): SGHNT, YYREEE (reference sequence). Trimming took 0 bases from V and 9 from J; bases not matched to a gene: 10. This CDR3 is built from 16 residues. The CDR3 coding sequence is TGTGCCAGCAGCTTGGGGTATAGCGGGAGCTCTTCTGAGCAGTTCTTC. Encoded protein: CASSLGYSGSSSEQFF.

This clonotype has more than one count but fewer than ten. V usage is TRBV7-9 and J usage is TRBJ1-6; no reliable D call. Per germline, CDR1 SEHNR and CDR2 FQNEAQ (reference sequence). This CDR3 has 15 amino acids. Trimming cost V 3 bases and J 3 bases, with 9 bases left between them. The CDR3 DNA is TGTGCCAGCAGCTTTGAGAGCGACTATAATTCACCCCTCCACTTT. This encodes CASSFESDYNSPLHF.

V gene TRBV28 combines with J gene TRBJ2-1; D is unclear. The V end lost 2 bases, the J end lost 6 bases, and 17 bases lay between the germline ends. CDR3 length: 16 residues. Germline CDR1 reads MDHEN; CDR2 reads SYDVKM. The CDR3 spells CASSLQQSLSPNEQFF. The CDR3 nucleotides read TGTGCCAGCAGTTTACAACAGTCTCTCTCTCCCAATGAGCAGTTCTTC.

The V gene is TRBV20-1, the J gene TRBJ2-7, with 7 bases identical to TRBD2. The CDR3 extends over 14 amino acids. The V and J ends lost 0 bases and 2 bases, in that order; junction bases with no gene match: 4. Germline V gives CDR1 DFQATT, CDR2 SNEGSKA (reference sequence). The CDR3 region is CSAREAGTTYEQYF. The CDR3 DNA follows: TGCAGTGCTAGAGAAGCGGGGACGACCTACGAGCAGTACTTC.

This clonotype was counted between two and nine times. As DNA, the CDR3 is TGCAGTGCTAGTGGACTAGCGAGACCATACAATGAGCAGTTCTTC. Amino acid sequence: CSASGLARPYNEQFF. The chain links TRBV20-1 to TRBJ2-1; 9 nucleotides align to TRBD2. This CDR3 spans 15 amino acids. Germline V gene data show CDR1 as DFQATT and CDR2 as SNEGSKA (reference sequence). Trimming removed 3 bases from V and 4 bases from J; junction bases left unmatched: 7.

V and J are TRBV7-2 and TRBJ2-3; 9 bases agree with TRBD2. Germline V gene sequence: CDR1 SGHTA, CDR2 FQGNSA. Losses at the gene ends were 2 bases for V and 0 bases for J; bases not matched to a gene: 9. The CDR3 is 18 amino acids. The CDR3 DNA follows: TGTGCCAGCAGCTTATATGAACTAGCGGGTTCTAGCACAGATACGCAGTATTTT. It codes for CASSLYELAGSSTDTQYF.

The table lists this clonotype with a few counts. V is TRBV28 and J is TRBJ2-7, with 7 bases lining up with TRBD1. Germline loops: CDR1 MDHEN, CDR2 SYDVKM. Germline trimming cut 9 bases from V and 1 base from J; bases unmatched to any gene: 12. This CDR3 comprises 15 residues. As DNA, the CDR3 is TGTGCCAGTCCTCCTCGGGACAGCGTTTCCTACGAGCAGTACTTC. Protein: CASPPRDSVSYEQYF.